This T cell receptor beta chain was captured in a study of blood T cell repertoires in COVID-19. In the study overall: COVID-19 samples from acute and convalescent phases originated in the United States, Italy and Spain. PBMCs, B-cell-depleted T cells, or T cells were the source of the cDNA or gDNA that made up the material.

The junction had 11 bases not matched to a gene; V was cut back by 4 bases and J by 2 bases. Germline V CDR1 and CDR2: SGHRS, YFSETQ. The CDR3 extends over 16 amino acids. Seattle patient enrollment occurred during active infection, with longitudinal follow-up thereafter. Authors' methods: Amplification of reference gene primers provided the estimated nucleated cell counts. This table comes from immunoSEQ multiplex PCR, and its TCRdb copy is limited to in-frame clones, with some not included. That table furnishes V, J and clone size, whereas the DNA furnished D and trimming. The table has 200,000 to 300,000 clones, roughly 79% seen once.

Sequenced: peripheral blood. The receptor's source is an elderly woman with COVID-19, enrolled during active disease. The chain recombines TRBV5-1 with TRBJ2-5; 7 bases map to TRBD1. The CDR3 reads CASSDKDRKAQETQYF. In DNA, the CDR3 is TGCGCCAGCAGCGACAAGGACAGGAAAGCACAAGAGACCCAGTACTTC. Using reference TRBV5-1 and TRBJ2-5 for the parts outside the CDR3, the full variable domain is KAGVTQTPRYLIKTRGQQVTLSCSPISGHRSVSWYQQTPGQGLQFLFEYFSETQRNKGNFPGRFSGRQFSNSRSEMNVSTLELGDSALYLCASSDKDRKAQETQYFGPGTRLLVL.